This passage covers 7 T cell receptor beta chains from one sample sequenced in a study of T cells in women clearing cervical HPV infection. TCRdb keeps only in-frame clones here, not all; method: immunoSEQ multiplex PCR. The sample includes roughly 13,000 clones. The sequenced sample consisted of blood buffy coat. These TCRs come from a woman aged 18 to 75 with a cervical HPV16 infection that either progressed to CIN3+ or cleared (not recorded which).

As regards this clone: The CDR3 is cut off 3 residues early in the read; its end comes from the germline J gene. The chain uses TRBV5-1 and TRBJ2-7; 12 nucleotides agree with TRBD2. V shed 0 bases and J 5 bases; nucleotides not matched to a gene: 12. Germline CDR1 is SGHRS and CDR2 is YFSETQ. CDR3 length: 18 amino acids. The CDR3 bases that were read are TGCGCCAGCAGCTTGGCCCCTAGCGGGGGGGCTGATCTTAACGAG. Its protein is CASSLAPSGGADLNE. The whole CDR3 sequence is CASSLAPSGGADLNEQYF. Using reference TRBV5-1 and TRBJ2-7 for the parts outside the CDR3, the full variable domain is KAGVTQTPRYLIKTRGQQVTLSCSPISGHRSVSWYQQTPGQGLQFLFEYFSETQRNKGNFPGRFSGRQFSNSRSEMNVSTLELGDSALYLCASSLAPSGGADLNEQYFGPGTRLTVT.

This CDR3 is CSARDNLRGKLFF. Incomplete CDR3 DNA: TGCAGTGCTAGAGATAACCTTAGGGGCAAG. The chain recombines TRBV20-1 with TRBJ2-2, with a weak D call TRBD1 (5 bases). From the germline J gene comes the end of the CDR3, since the read stops 3 residues before it. The germline gives CDR1 DFQATT, CDR2 SNEGSKA (reference sequence). The CDR3 has 13 residues.

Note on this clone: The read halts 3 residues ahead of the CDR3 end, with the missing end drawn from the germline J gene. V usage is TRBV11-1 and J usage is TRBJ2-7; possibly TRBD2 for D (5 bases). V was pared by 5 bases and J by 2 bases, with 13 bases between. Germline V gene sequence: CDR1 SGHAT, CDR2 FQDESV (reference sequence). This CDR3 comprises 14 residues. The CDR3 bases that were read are TGTGCCAGCAGCATCGGACTGCCCCCCTACGAG. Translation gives CASSIGLPPYE. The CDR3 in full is CASSIGLPPYEQYF.

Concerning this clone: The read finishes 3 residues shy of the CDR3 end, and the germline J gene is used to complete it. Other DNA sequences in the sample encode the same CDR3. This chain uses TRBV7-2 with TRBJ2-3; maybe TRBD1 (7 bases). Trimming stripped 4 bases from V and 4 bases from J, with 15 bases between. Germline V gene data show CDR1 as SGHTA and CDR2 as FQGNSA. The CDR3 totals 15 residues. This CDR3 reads CASSYMQGGADTQYF. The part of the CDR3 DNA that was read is TGTGCCAGCAGCTATATGCAGGGGGGAGCAGATACG.

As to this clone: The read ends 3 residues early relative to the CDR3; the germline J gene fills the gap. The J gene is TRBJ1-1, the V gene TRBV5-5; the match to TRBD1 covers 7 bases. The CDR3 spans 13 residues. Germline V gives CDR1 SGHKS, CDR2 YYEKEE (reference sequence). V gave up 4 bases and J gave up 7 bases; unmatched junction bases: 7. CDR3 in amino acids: CASSLEGQHEAFF. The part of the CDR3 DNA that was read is TGTGCCAGCAGCCTAGAGGGACAGCATGAA.

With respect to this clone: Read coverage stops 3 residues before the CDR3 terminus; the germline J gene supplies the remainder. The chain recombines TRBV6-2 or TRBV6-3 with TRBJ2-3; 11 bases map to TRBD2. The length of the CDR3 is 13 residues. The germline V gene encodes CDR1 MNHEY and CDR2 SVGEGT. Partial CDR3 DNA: TGTGCCAGCCGGGGACTAGCGGAAGAGACG. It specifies CASRGLAEET. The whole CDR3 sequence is CASRGLAEETQYF.

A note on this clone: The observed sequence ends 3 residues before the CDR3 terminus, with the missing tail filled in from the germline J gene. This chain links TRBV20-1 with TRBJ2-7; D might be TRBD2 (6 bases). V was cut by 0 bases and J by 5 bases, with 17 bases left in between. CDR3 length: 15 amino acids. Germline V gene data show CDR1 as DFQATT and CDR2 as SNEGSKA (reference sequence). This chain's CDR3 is CSARDRGVGPHEQYF. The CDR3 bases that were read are TGCAGTGCTAGAGATCGCGGGGTGGGCCCCCACGAG.